Each of the 9 T cell receptor beta chains below was sequenced from the same sample in a study of blood T cell repertoires in COVID-19 (dated by TCRdb to about 2020). The library was produced with the immunoSEQ multiplex PCR assay. TCRdb's version of the immuneACCESS table is confined to in-frame rearrangements and falls short of the full clone set. An unresolved V gene accounts for under half of the shortfall where checked; the remainder is of unknown origin. For this sample the table gives approximately 210,000 clones, of which 85% to 90% were detected only once. Approximately 10% of the sample is in the top ten clones. Sequenced input: peripheral blood. These receptor sequences come from a man in his forties or fifties with COVID-19, enrolled during active disease.

The V and J genes are TRBV19 and TRBJ2-1; TRBD2 agrees at 10 bases. The germline V gene has CDR1 LNHDA and CDR2 SQIVND (reference sequence). V trimming: 8 bases; J trimming: 7 bases; junction bases outside the gene matches: 11. The CDR3 covers 15 residues. This CDR3 is CASGVGLAGDNEQFF. CDR3 bases: TGTGCCAGTGGCGTGGGGCTAGCGGGAGATAATGAGCAGTTCTTC.

The V gene is TRBV6-2 or TRBV6-3, the J gene TRBJ2-3, with a tentative D call TRBD2 (5 bases). The ends were cut back, 0 bases at V and 3 bases at J, with 10 bases in the middle. The CDR3 is 15 amino acids. Germline CDR1 is MNHEY and CDR2 is SVGEGT. CDR3: CASSYSKADTDTQYF. CDR3 sequence (DNA): TGTGCCAGCAGTTACTCGAAAGCGGATACAGATACGCAGTATTTT.

The chain combines TRBV7-2 with TRBJ2-4, with TRBD2 as a possible D gene (7 bases). Germline CDR1 SGHTA, CDR2 FQGNSA. Trimming pared 1 base from V and 1 base from J, leaving 14 bases between. The CDR3 contains 17 residues. CDR3: CASSLVGGARAKNIQYF. CDR3 in DNA: TGTGCCAGCAGCTTAGTTGGGGGGGCTCGGGCCAAAAACATTCAGTACTTC.

Only one count was recorded for this clone. This chain joins TRBV19 and TRBJ1-5; TRBD1 aligns across 7 bases. V lost 5 bases, J lost 5 bases, and 9 bases stayed unmatched. Germline V CDR1 and CDR2: LNHDA, SQIVND (reference sequence). CDR3 length: 15 amino acids. The CDR3 is CASSSTRDSHQPQHF. CDR3 bases: TGTGCCAGTAGTTCAACCCGGGACAGCCATCAGCCCCAGCATTTT.

This sequence joins TRBV24-1 and TRBJ1-5; the D gene is possibly TRBD1 (6 bases). This CDR3 region has 14 residues. CDR1 is KGHDR and CDR2 is SFDVKD in the germline V gene. This CDR3 is CVPRGAGCHQPQHF. The CDR3 DNA is TGTGTTCCCAGGGGCGCGGGTTGTCATCAGCCCCAGCATTTT.

This rearrangement joins TRBV7-2 to TRBJ1-4; perhaps TRBD1 as D (5 bases). Trimming stripped 5 bases from V and 0 bases from J, with 10 bases between. Germline CDR1 and CDR2: SGHTA and FQGNSA. The CDR3 has 15 amino acids. In DNA form, the CDR3 reads TGTGCCAGCAGCCAGGGCGGAGCAACTAATGAAAAACTGTTTTTT. It translates to CASSQGGATNEKLFF.

The chain is built from TRBV27 and TRBJ2-7, with TRBD1 matching over 11 bases. After removal of 8 bases from V and 3 bases from J, the junction contained 9 bases not matched to a gene. CDR1 and CDR2 (germline): MNHEY, SMNVEV (reference sequence). The CDR3 runs 15 residues. The CDR3 region has the DNA TGTGCCAGCCAAAAAACCGGGACAGGGGGCTACGAGCAGTACTTC. It specifies CASQKTGTGGYEQYF.

The gene calls are TRBV7-9 and TRBJ2-5; perhaps TRBD1 as D (5 bases). The V and J ends lost 1 base and 2 bases respectively, with 11 bases between them. The CDR3 has 15 residues. Germline V CDR1 and CDR2: SEHNR, FQNEAQ (reference sequence). The CDR3, as DNA: TGTGCCAGCAGCTTAGGTCCAGGGCTACAAGAGACCCAGTACTTC. Translating gives CASSLGPGLQETQYF.

The rearrangement joins TRBV28 to TRBJ2-1; TRBD2 agrees at 8 bases. CDR3 length: 15 amino acids. From germline, CDR1 is MDHEN and CDR2 SYDVKM. After removal of 1 base from V and 6 bases from J, the junction contained 5 bases not matched to a gene. CDR3 amino acids: CASSLSAGEINEQFF. The DNA for the CDR3 is TGTGCCAGCAGTTTATCAGCGGGGGAAATCAATGAGCAGTTCTTC.